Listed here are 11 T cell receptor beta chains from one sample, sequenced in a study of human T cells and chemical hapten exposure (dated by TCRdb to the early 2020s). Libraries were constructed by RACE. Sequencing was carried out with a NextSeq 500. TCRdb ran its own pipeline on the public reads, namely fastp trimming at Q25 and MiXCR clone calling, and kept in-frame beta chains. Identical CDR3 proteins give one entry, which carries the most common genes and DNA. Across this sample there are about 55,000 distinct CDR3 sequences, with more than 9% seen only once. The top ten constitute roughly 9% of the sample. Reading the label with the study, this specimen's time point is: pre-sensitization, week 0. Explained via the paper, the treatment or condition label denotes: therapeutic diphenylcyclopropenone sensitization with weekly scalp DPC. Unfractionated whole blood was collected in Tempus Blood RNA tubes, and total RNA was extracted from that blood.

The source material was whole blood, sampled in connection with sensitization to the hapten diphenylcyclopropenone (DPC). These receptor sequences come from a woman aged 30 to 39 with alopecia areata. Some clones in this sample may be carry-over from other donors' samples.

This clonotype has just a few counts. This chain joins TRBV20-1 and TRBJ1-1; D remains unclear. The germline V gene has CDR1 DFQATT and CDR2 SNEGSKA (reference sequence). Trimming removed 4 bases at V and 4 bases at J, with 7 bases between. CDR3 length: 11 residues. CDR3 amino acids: CSATVLTEAFF. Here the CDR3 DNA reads TGCAGTGCTACCGTCCTCACTGAAGCTTTCTTT.

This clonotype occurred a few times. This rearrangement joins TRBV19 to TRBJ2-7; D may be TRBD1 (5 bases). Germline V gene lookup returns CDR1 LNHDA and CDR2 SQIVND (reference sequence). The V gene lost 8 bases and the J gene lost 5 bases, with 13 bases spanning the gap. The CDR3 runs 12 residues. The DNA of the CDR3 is TGTGCCAGTGGTCAGGGCAGCGACGAGCAGTACTTC. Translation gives CASGQGSDEQYF.

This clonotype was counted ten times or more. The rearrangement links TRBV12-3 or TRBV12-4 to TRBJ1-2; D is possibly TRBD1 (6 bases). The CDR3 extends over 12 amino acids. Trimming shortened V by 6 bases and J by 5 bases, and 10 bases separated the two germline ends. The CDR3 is CASRIQGYGYTF. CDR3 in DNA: TGTGCCAGCAGGATTCAGGGGTATGGCTACACCTTC.

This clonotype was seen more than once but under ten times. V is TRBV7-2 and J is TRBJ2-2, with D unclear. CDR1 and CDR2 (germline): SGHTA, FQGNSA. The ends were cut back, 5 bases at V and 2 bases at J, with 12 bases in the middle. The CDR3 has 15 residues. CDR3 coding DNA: TGTGCCAGCAGCCCACGGTTAGGTAACACCGGGGAGCTGTTTTTT. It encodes CASSPRLGNTGELFF.

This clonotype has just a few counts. In nucleotides, the CDR3 is TGCGCCAGCAGCCAAGAGACGGGCGGGGGGGCCGGAGAGACCCAGTACTTC. Amino acids: CASSQETGGGAGETQYF. The chain combines TRBV4-3 with TRBJ2-5; 9 nucleotides agree with TRBD2. V lost 0 bases, J lost 4 bases, and 9 bases stayed unmatched. CDR1 LGHNA and CDR2 YSLEER come from the germline V gene. This CDR3 is 17 amino acids long.

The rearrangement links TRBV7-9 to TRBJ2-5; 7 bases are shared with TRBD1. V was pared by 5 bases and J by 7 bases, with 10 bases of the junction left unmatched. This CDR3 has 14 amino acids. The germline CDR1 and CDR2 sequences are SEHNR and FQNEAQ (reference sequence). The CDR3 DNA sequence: TGTGCCAGCAGCCGACAGGGTCCTCCGGGGACCCAGTACTTC. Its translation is CASSRQGPPGTQYF.

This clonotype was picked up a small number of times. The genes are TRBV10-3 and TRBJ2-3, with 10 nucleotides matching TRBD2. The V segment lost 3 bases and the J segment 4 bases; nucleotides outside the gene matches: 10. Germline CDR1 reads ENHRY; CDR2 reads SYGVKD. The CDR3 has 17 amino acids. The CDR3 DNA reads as TGTGCCATCAGTGACAGGAGAGCGGGGGGGCGAGCAGATACGCAGTATTTT. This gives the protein CAISDRRAGGRADTQYF.

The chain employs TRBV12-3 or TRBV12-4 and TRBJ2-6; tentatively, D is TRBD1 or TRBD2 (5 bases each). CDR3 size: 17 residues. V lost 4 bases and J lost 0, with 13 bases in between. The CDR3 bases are TGTGCCAGCAGTTCTGGGACGGCGAGCTCTGGGGCCAACGTCCTGACTTTC. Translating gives CASSSGTASSGANVLTF.

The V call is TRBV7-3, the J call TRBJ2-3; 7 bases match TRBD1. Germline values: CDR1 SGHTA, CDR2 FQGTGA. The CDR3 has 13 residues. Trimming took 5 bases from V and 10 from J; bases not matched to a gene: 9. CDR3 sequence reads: CASSVTGVASQYF. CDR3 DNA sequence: TGTGCCAGCAGCGTCACAGGGGTCGCATCGCAGTATTTT.

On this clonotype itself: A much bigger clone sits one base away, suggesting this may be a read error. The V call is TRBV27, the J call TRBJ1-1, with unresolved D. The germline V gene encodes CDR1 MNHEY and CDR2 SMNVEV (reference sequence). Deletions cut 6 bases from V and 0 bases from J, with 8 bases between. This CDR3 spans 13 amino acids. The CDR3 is CASSGCMNTEAFF. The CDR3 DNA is TGTGCCAGCAGCGGATGCATGAACACTGAAGCTTTCTTT.

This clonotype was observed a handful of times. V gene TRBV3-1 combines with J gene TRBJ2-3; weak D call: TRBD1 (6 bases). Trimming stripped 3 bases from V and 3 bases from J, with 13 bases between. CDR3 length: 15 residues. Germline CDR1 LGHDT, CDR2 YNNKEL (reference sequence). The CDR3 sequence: CASSHSGQQTDTQYF. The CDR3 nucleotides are TGTGCCAGCAGCCATTCGGGACAACAGACAGATACGCAGTATTTT.